The present T cell receptor (beta chain) was sequenced within a study of control samples from healthy donors and cancer patients. Germline V gives CDR1 SGHDT, CDR2 YYEEEE. CDR3 length: 16 residues. With 7 bases removed from V and 4 bases from J, the gap between germline ends came to 20 bases. This clone was picked up a small number of times. Some clones are missing from TCRdb's copy, which holds only in-frame ones; the method was immunoSEQ multiplex PCR. The table has around 30,000 clones, roughly 93% seen once. The sequenced sample was PBMCs. This clonotype originated in a man aged 50-60 years with lung cancer. This chain uses TRBV5-6 with TRBJ1-4; possible D gene TRBD1, 6 bases. The CDR3 here is CASGSDSRYGNEKLFF. CDR3 sequence (DNA): TGTGCCAGCGGATCGGACAGTCGCTACGGTAATGAAAAACTGTTTTTT.